This entry lists 3 T cell receptor beta chains sequenced from one sample in a study of brain metastases from non-small cell lung cancer. This table comes from immunoSEQ multiplex PCR, and its TCRdb copy is limited to in-frame clones, with some not included. This table has 14,000 to 15,000 clones, around four fifths appearing once. Sequencing was performed on primary lung tumor tissue. These TCRs come from a donor over 35 with non-small cell lung cancer.

Worth noting for this clone: No DNA is shown, since the ends of the CDR3 on it are uncertain; the CDR3 is the one TCRdb lists. This sample includes further DNA sequences coding for the same CDR3. This chain uses TRBV5-1 with TRBJ1-1; whether TRBD1, the table's D call, matches the DNA was not checked. Germline V gives CDR1 SGHRS, CDR2 YFSETQ. With termini counted, the CDR3 has 16 amino acids. This chain's CDR3 is CASSWGQGAMNTEAFF.

The chain is built from TRBV14 and TRBJ1-2; tentatively, D is TRBD1 (6 bases). CDR3 length: 15 residues. The V gene lost 3 bases and the J gene lost 4 bases, with 15 bases spanning the gap. Germline loops: CDR1 SGHDN, CDR2 FVKESK. The CDR3 DNA sequence: TGTGCCAGCAGCCAGGGGGCAGCCCGGATCTATGGCTACACCTTC. It is translated as CASSQGAARIYGYTF.

The chain joins TRBV13 to TRBJ1-1; perhaps TRBD1 as D (6 bases). V lost 5 bases and J 4 bases, leaving 14 bases between the germline ends. The CDR3 spans 14 residues. Germline CDR1 reads PRHDT; CDR2 reads FYEKMQ (reference sequence). The CDR3 loop reads CASSVRGIGTEAFF. The CDR3 DNA reads TGTGCCAGCAGCGTCAGGGGTATTGGCACTGAAGCTTTCTTT.